The 3 T cell receptor beta chains given below trace back to one sample, sequenced in a study of T cell responses to AZD1222 COVID-19 vaccine. Some clones are missing from TCRdb's copy, which holds only in-frame ones; the method was immunoSEQ multiplex PCR. The data contain about 160,000 clones, more than 75% of them singletons. This specimen was peripheral blood, taken 28 days after the second AZD1222 dose. These receptors were obtained from an adult who received the AZD1222 COVID-19 vaccine.

Here the CDR3 DNA reads TGCGCCAGCAGCCAAGAGCAGACCGGGAAGAGCGGCTACACCTTC. It specifies CASSQEQTGKSGYTF. The V gene is TRBV4-3, the J gene TRBJ1-2, with D uncertain. V dropped 0 bases and J dropped 8 bases, with 16 bases sitting between them. The CDR3 runs to 15 residues. Per the germline V gene, CDR1 is LGHNA and CDR2 is YSLEER.

The chain is built from TRBV4-1 and TRBJ1-1; D might be TRBD1 (6 bases). CDR1 is MGHRA and CDR2 is YSYEKL in the germline V gene. V gave up 0 bases and J gave up 7 bases, with 12 bases separating them. The length of the CDR3 is 14 residues. CDR3 sequence: CASSQEQEGGEAFF. CDR3 nucleotide sequence: TGCGCCAGCAGCCAAGAGCAGGAGGGGGGTGAAGCTTTCTTT.

This chain uses TRBV9 with TRBJ1-5; D uncertain. This CDR3 comprises 15 residues. Germline V CDR1 and CDR2: SGDLS, YYNGEE. Trimming pared 3 bases from V and 3 bases from J, leaving 13 bases between. The CDR3 region is CASSAFPGPNQPQHF. The CDR3 DNA reads TGTGCCAGCAGCGCGTTTCCCGGGCCCAATCAGCCCCAGCATTTT.